One and the same sample provided the 6 T cell receptor beta chains below, sequenced in a study of T cell responses to AZD1222 COVID-19 vaccine (dated by TCRdb to the early 2020s). The sample's time point label, in plain terms: about 28 days (+/-7) after the second vaccine dose. The library came from the immunoSEQ multiplex PCR assay. The clones in this table, taken by TCRdb from immuneACCESS, are in-frame only. Not every clone is retained; where verified, under half of the shortfall comes from an unresolved V gene, and the cause of the rest is unknown. Across this sample there are 250,000 to 300,000 clones, with almost 95% seen only once. The ten largest clones capture less than 0.65% of the sample. The material was peripheral blood, obtained 28 days after the second AZD1222 dose. Receptors were obtained from an adult who received the AZD1222 COVID-19 vaccine.

The chain recombines TRBV6-5 with TRBJ1-5; 7 bases fit TRBD1. J lost 1 base, V lost 2 bases, and 2 bases had no gene match. The V gene's germline CDR1 is MNHEY and CDR2 SVGAGI. The CDR3 sequence is 15 residues long. CDR3 in amino acids: CASSYRQGSNQPQHF. The CDR3 DNA reads as TGTGCCAGCAGTTACAGACAGGGAAGCAATCAGCCCCAGCATTTT.

This clone was counted a single time. The chain combines TRBV6-2 or TRBV6-3 with TRBJ2-2, with D perhaps matching TRBD1 (5 bases). This CDR3 contains 15 residues. The V end lost 1 base, the J end lost 3 bases, and 9 bases lay between the germline ends. Germline V CDR1 and CDR2: MNHEY, SVGEGT. CDR3 DNA sequence: TGTGCCAGCAGTTACTGGACAATCTACACCGGGGAGCTGTTTTTT. Its protein product is CASSYWTIYTGELFF.

The chain is built from TRBV18 and TRBJ2-7, with a possible D match to TRBD1 (5 bases). The CDR3 contains 13 residues. Looked up from germline, CDR1 is KGHSH and CDR2 is LQKENI. V shed 5 bases and J shed 3 bases, with 11 bases lying between them. This CDR3 is CASSEQGGYEQYF. CDR3 bases: TGTGCCAGCTCAGAGCAGGGTGGCTACGAGCAGTACTTC.

The chain combines TRBV5-1 with TRBJ2-1, with D perhaps matching TRBD1 or TRBD2 (5 bases each). CDR3 length: 13 residues. CDR1 is SGHRS and CDR2 is YFSETQ in the germline V gene. V gave up 0 bases and J gave up 10 bases, with 11 bases separating them. The DNA of the CDR3 is TGCGCCAGCAGCTTGGCGGGGCCGGAAGAGCAGTTCTTC. Translating gives CASSLAGPEEQFF.

The gene calls are TRBV4-2 and TRBJ1-1, with 7 nucleotides matching TRBD1. The CDR3 is made up of 17 amino acids. The V gene's germline CDR1 is LGHNA and CDR2 YNFKEQ. Losses at the gene ends were 1 base for V and 0 bases for J; bases not matched to a gene: 8. Written as DNA, the CDR3 is TGTGCCAGCAGCCAAGCCCAGGGGGAAAATATGAACACTGAAGCTTTCTTT. This codes for CASSQAQGENMNTEAFF.

This clone was detected once. The V and J genes are TRBV6-5 and TRBJ1-2; a possible D gene is TRBD1 (5 bases). V lost 7 bases, J lost 1 base, and 13 bases lay in between. There are 14 residues in the CDR3. CDR1 and CDR2 from the germline V gene are MNHEY and SVGAGI. CDR3 nucleotides: TGTGCCAGCATCGAGGGGCTATATAACTATGGCTACACCTTC. This codes for CASIEGLYNYGYTF.